These 8 T cell receptor beta chains share one sample of origin, sequenced in a study of shared clonotypes between healthy human individuals. Method: immunoSEQ multiplex PCR; TCRdb's copy keeps in-frame clones and lacks some. In the table there are fewer than 1.6 million clones, about 98.5% of which are singletons. The sequencing sample was made of naive CD4+ T cells sorted from blood. Subset denoted: CD45RA+ positively selected. The receptors derive from a man aged 25 to 40 in good health.

The chain couples TRBV5-1 to TRBJ1-2; the match to TRBD1 covers 12 bases. The length of the CDR3 is 18 residues. Unmatched junction bases numbered 14, after V lost 0 bases and J lost 8 bases. In germline, CDR1 is SGHRS, CDR2 YFSETQ. The DNA for the CDR3 is TGCGCCAGCAGCTTGGAGTGGATCGGGACAGGGGGCCGAGACGGCTACACCTTC. Translating gives CASSLEWIGTGGRDGYTF.

The V gene is TRBV5-1, the J gene TRBJ1-4, with TRBD1 matching 8 bases. Germline V gene sequence: CDR1 SGHRS, CDR2 YFSETQ. The CDR3 length is 17 residues. The junction had 11 bases not matched to a gene; V was cut back by 0 bases and J by 7 bases. The CDR3 nucleotides read TGCGCCAGCAGCTTGGACAGGCCGGACAGGGTTGCTGAAAAACTGTTTTTT. Its translation is CASSLDRPDRVAEKLFF.

The chain carries TRBV29-1 and TRBJ1-1; no reliable D call. This CDR3 is 12 amino acids long. Germline assignment: CDR1 SQVTM and CDR2 ANQGSEA. Trimming shortened V by 3 bases and J by 1 base, and 6 bases separated the two germline ends. CDR3 residues: CSVEEGNTEAFF. CDR3 bases: TGCAGCGTTGAGGAGGGGAACACTGAAGCTTTCTTT.

This rearrangement joins TRBV6-5 to TRBJ2-1; D gene ambiguous. Trimming left V 2 bases short and J 2 bases short, with 10 bases between. This CDR3 contains 15 residues. Germline V gives CDR1 MNHEY, CDR2 SVGAGI. The CDR3 sequence is CASSYQPATYNEQFF. The CDR3 bases are TGTGCCAGCAGTTACCAACCGGCCACCTACAATGAGCAGTTCTTC.

The chain uses TRBV7-2 and TRBJ1-2; D gene uncertain. The germline V gene encodes CDR1 SGHTA and CDR2 FQGNSA. This CDR3 contains 14 residues. Between the trimmed V and J ends, which lost 1 base and 1 base, there was a span of 7 bases. The CDR3 nucleotides read TGTGCCAGCAGCTTAGACAGCATTAACTATGGCTACACCTTC. Protein product: CASSLDSINYGYTF.

This chain joins TRBV30 and TRBJ2-1, with D perhaps given as TRBD1 or TRBD2 (5 bases each). Trimming stripped 5 bases from V and 6 bases from J, with 17 bases between. Germline assignment: CDR1 GTSNPN and CDR2 SVGIG (reference sequence). The CDR3 totals 14 residues. CDR3 sequence (DNA): TGTGCCTGGGGGGGACGACTAAGGGGCAATGAGCAGTTCTTC. As protein: CAWGGRLRGNEQFF.

J is TRBJ1-2 and V is TRBV6-5, with 9 bases fitting TRBD1. Germline CDR1 MNHEY, CDR2 SVGAGI. V was clipped by 8 bases and J by 5 bases; unmatched bases: 12. The CDR3 extends over 15 amino acids. The CDR3 DNA sequence: TGTGCCAGCGGGCCATCCGGGACAGGGAAATATGGCTACACCTTC. Its translation is CASGPSGTGKYGYTF.

This chain connects TRBV6-1 to TRBJ2-7; 8 bases are shared with TRBD1. Germline CDR1 is MNHNS and CDR2 is SASEGT. The CDR3 sequence is 14 residues long. V was pared by 5 bases and J by 4 bases, with 7 bases of the junction left unmatched. The CDR3 protein is CASSLGTGPYEQYF. DNA for the CDR3: TGTGCCAGCAGTCTCGGGACAGGTCCATACGAGCAGTACTTC.